A selection of T cell receptor beta chains follows, all from one sample in a study of blood T cell repertoires in COVID-19. Profiled with immunoSEQ multiplex PCR; TCRdb holds only in-frame clones, not every one. The sample consists of about 190,000 clones, roughly 85% of them appearing once. The sequenced sample was peripheral blood. The receptors come from a woman aged 25-40 years with acute or convalescent COVID-19. CDR3s include the opening cysteine and the closing phenylalanine or tryptophan. Fields, in order: clone size, D gene, J gene, V gene, CDR3 protein, CDR3 DNA. D genes are given only for firm matches. Expanded clones get a size class; other rows say once, few or many, or leave the size out.

- TRBD1 TRBJ1-1 TRBV27 CASSLFLGTGHYTEAFF TGTGCCAGCAGTTTATTCTTGGGGACAGGGCATTACACTGAAGCTTTCTTT
- TRBD1 TRBJ1-1 TRBV6-2/TRBV6-3 CASSRDRRAEAFF TGTGCCAGCAGTAGGGACAGGAGGGCTGAAGCTTTCTTT
- - TRBJ1-1 TRBV6-5 CASKSGTEAFF TGTGCCAGCAAATCAGGAACTGAAGCTTTCTTT
- TRBD2 TRBJ2-1 TRBV28 CASSSLRGLAGVKNEQFF TGTGCCAGCAGTTCCCTTAGGGGACTAGCGGGAGTTAAGAATGAGCAGTTCTTC
few TRBD1 TRBJ1-2 TRBV29-1 CSVYGTVGQYGYGYTF TGCAGCGTTTACGGGACAGTCGGTCAGTATGGCTATGGCTACACCTTC
- TRBD1 TRBJ1-1 TRBV30 CACTPTGGTEAFF TGTGCCTGTACACCAACAGGGGGCACTGAAGCTTTCTTT
- - TRBJ2-2 TRBV5-4 CASSLTGGGELFF TGTGCCAGCAGCTTGACAGGCGGCGGGGAGCTGTTTTTT
- TRBD2 TRBJ2-1 TRBV27 CASSLRTSGSIYNEQFF TGTGCCAGCAGTCTCCGGACTAGCGGGAGTATCTACAATGAGCAGTTCTTC
- TRBD2 TRBJ2-3 TRBV2 CASSRDLPSGGDTQYF TGTGCCAGCAGCCGGGACCTCCCCTCGGGGGGAGATACGCAGTATTTT
- TRBD1 TRBJ1-2 TRBV4-2 CASMTGGYGYTF TGTGCCAGCATGACAGGGGGCTATGGCTACACCTTC
- TRBD1 TRBJ1-1 TRBV12-3/TRBV12-4 CASRNRGDTEAFF TGTGCCAGCAGAAACAGGGGGGACACTGAAGCTTTCTTT
- TRBD1 TRBJ1-1 TRBV5-4 CASSSPTGTNTEAFF TGTGCCAGCAGTTCCCCGACAGGGACTAACACTGAAGCTTTCTTT
- - TRBJ2-5 TRBV6-6 CASSYSGQTQYF TGTGCCAGCAGTTACTCGGGCCAGACCCAGTACTTC